The clone carrying this T cell receptor (beta chain) has a handful of counts. Not enrolled were patients with uncontrolled infection, other autoimmune disease, pregnancy or lactation. The TCR beta CDR3 regions underwent amplification using RNA transcripts as the source. A set of HTBI primers served as the primers for a first-round RT-PCR of the TCR CDR3. TCRdb called the multiplex PCR reads again in MiXCR, with one record for every CDR3 protein. This table holds about 840,000 distinct CDR3 sequences, over 35% found once. Deletions cut 4 bases from V and 2 bases from J, with 12 bases between. Per the germline V gene, CDR1 is SGHDN and CDR2 is FVKESK. The CDR3 totals 16 residues. This record comes from a study of T cells in Graves' hyperthyroidism and ophthalmopathy.

This TCR derives from a man aged 18 to 35 with Graves' hyperthyroidism. Sequencing was carried out using blood. The chain joins TRBV14 to TRBJ2-6; tentative D call: TRBD1 (5 bases). The CDR3 is CASSLLKGTGANVLTF. CDR3 sequence (DNA): TGTGCCAGCAGCCTTCTGAAGGGGACTGGGGCCAACGTCCTGACTTTC.